Sequencing of this TCR beta chain was carried out in a study of T cell repertoires in cytomegalovirus infection. The germline V gene encodes CDR1 MNHNS and CDR2 SASEGT. Trimming left V 4 bases short and J 5 bases short, with 20 bases between. The CDR3 length is 16 residues. TCRdb called the reads again in MiXCR, with one record for every CDR3 protein. The table lists about 260,000 distinct CDR3 sequences, approximately 13% of them singletons. This clonotype has ten or more counts. Sequencing was carried out using PBMCs. This clonotype was obtained from a human donor in good health (CMV status not recorded). Some clones in this sample may be carry-over from other donors' samples. The chain is built from TRBV6-1 and TRBJ2-5, with a possible D match to TRBD1 (6 bases). The CDR3 DNA reads TGTGCCAGCAGTGCCCTGACAGGCCTCGACGGGGAGACCCAGTACTTC. Protein product: CASSALTGLDGETQYF.